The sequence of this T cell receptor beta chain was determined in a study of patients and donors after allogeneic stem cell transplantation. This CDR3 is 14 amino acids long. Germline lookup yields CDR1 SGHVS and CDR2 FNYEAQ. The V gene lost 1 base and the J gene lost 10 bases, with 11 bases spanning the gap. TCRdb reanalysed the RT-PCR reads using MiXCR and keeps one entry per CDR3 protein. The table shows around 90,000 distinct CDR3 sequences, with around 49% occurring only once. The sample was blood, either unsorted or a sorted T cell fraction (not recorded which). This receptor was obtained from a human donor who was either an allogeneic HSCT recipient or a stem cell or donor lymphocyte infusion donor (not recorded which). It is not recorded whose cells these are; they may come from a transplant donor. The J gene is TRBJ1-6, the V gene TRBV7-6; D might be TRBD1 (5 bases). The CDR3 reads CASSLGQGGSPLHF. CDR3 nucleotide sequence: TGTGCCAGCAGCTTAGGGCAGGGTGGATCACCCCTCCACTTT.